This T cell receptor (beta chain) stems from a study of shared clonotypes between healthy human individuals. General observations from the study: Read depth was anticipated to influence clonotype sharing among donors.

Turning to this clone: Its antigen is unidentified.

A CD45RA+ naive subset and a CD45RA-negative memory subset were split from CD4+ cells. Sequencing was performed with immunoSEQ multiplex PCR; in TCRdb, only in-frame clones are kept and a portion is missing. Among approximately 940,000 clones listed, 60% to 85% were seen once. This TCR was sampled from a young man in good health. The sample comprised memory CD4+ T cells sorted from blood. Subset denoted: CD45RA-negative fraction.

The CDR3 nucleotides read TGCGCCAGCAGCCACGTCGATATGGGTTTCTACAATGAGCAGTTCTTC. Translated, it gives CASSHVDMGFYNEQFF. The chain uses TRBV4-1 and TRBJ2-1; D is unresolved. Germline V lookup: CDR1 MGHRA, CDR2 YSYEKL. V lost 3 bases and J lost 3, with 15 bases in between. The CDR3 extends over 16 amino acids.